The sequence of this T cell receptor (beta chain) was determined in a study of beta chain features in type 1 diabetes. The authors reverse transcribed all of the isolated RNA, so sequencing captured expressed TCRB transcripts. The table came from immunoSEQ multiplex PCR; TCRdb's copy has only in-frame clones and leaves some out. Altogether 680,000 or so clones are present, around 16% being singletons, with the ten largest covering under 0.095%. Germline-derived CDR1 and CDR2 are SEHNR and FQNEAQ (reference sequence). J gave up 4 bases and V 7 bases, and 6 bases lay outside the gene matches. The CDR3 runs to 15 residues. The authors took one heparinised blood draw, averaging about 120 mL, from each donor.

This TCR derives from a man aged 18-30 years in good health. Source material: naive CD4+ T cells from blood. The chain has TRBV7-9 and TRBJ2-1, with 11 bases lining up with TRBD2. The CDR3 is CASKTGTSGYNEQFF. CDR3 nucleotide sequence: TGTGCCAGCAAAACCGGGACTAGCGGATACAATGAGCAGTTCTTC.